This T cell receptor (beta chain) was profiled in a study of tumor-infiltrating lymphocytes in primary liver carcinoma. Study as a whole: Roughly 3.5 to 7.13 million productive TCRbeta reads came from each sample, comparable across tissue types.

DNA and RNA were both co-extracted from 20-30 mg of bulk tissue that had not been sorted. The patients had histopathologically diagnosed primary liver carcinoma, and their disease was treated by surgical resection. The patients carried chronic HBV infection and had received no treatment. Researchers generated TCR beta cDNA from about 460 ng of total RNA, relying on a constant-region primer. Employing slightly modified ARM-PCR, three nested multiplex PCR rounds were run, and these gave rise to the TCR beta libraries. The first two PCR rounds used TRBV1-TRBV30 forward primers with a C-beta reverse primer, 10 to 11 cycles each. TCRdb passed the multiplex PCR reads through MiXCR, listing each CDR3 protein once. This table holds roughly 32,000 distinct CDR3 sequences, approximately 71% found once. The CDR3 sequence is 14 residues long. Looked up from germline, CDR1 is LGHNA and CDR2 is YSLEER. The sample holds one count of this clonotype.

This chain uses TRBV4-3 with TRBJ2-1; perhaps TRBD2 as D (5 bases). Source material: liver tumor tissue from sampling region 3. The subset here: tumor region T3, left-lateral pole. The source of this sequence is a woman in her twenties or thirties with primary liver carcinoma and hepatitis B virus infection. The CDR3 spells CASGHRELVNEQFF. The CDR3 bases are TGCGCAAGCGGCCACAGAGAGTTGGTCAATGAGCAGTTCTTC.